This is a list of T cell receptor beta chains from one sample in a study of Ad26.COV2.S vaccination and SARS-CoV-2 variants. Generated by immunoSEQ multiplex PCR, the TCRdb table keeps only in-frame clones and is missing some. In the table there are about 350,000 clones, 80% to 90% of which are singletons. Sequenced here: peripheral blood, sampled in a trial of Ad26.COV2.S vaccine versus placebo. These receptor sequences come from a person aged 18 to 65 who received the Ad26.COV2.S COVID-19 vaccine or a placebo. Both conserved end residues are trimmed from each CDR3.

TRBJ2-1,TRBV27,ASRPSRGGYNEQF
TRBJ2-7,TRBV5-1,ASSLELWDYEQY
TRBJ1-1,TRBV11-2,ASSPSRREAF
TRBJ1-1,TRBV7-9,ASSPGTRAEAF
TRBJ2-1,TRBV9,ASSVVMRGAINEQF
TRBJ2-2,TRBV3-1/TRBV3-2,ASSQGPPTSGSPGELF
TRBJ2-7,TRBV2,ASSDLEDSSYEQY
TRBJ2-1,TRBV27,ASSLPDRWNEQF
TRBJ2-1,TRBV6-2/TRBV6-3,ASSRSGGGQF
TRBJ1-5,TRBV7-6,ASSQRGRNQPQH
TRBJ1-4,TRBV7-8,ASRPGQGEKLF
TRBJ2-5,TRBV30,AWSGSGRETQY
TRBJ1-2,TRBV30,AGYGATGYGYT
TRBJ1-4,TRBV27,ASSFHRQGSGEKLF
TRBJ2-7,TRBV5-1,ASSALAGPSYEQY
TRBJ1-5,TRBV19,ASSIQGLGQPQH
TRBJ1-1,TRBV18,ASSPKDGTEAF
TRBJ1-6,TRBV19,ATGDRGNSPLH
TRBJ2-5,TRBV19,ASSIMGPQETQY
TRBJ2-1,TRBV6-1,ASSEIPGLAGGINEQF
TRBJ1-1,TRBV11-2,ASSLPPQVLNTEAF
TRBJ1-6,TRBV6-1,ASSEALGGSPLH
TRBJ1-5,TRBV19,ASSIEGVSNQPQH
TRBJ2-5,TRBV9,ASSVGIAQETQY
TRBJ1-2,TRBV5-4,ASSFQGIGGGYT
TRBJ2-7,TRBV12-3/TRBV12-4,ARRQYEQY
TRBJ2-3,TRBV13,ASSSGTRGWDTQY
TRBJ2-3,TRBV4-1,ASSQDRVTDTQY
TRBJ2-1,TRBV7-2,ASSSPWTSGINEQF
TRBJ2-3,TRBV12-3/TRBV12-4,ASSLVGTDTQY
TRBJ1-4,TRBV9,ASSVGVSRNEKLF
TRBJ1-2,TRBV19,ASSPTSGTLHYGYT
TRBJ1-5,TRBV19,ASRMDRVGQPQH
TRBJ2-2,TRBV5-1,ASSLGLNTGELF
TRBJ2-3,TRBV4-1,ASSRMGTSGGYSSTDTQY
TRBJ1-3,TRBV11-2,ASSFIQGRAGNTIY
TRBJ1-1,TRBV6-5,ASSSTGGQRNEAF
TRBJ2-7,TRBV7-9,ASTNGGGGDEQY
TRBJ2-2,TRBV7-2,ASSLVGLAAGELF
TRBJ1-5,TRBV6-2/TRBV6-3,ASSLSGYSNQPQH
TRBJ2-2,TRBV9,ASSGTSGTTGELF
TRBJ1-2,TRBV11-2,ASSLAGRGYT
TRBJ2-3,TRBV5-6,ASSRRQYDSTDTQY
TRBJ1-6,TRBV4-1,ASSQVDRGYNSPLH
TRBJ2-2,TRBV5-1,ASSWGVNTGELF
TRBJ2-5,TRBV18,ASSPQQVEETQY
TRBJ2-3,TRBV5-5,ASSYPGQATDTQY
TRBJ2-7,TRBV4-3,ASSQGDTSYEQY